This TCR beta chain stems from a study of T-cell memory formation after mild COVID-19. Findings and caveats of the study: The pre-infection memory compartment contained some responding clones, suggesting cross-reactive memory joined.

Concerning this clonotype: The target antigen is unknown.

TCRdb analysed the 5' RACE reads with MiXCR anew, one entry per CDR3 protein. Of some 190,000 distinct CDR3 sequences in the sample, about 18% were seen once. Sequences were obtained from PBMCs or a T cell subset sorted from them (not recorded which). The receptor comes from an adult woman who had mild COVID-19 (a few samples of this study predate the infection). Cell type and time point are not known.

The CDR3 coding sequence is TGTGCCAGCTCACTTACCACGGGGGCTAGCCACGAGCAGTACTTC. Encoded protein: CASSLTTGASHEQYF. The chain recombines TRBV18 with TRBJ2-7; D tentatively fits TRBD1 or TRBD2 (6 bases each). There are 15 residues in the CDR3. Germline values: CDR1 KGHSH, CDR2 LQKENI. V gave up 4 bases and J gave up 5 bases, with 18 bases separating them. Supplemented by reference TRBV18 and TRBJ2-7, the full variable domain reads NAGVMQNPRHLVRRRGQEARLRCSPMKGHSHVYWYRQLPEEGLKFMVYLQKENIIDESGMPKERFSAEFPKEGPSILRIQQVVRGDSAAYFCASSLTTGASHEQYFGPGTRLTVT.